A single sample gave rise to the 12 T cell receptor beta chains below, sequenced in a study of a mutant IDH1 vaccine in newly diagnosed glioma. Time point here: week 35, safety follow-up. Mutant IDH1 20-mer peptide, at 300 ug, made up each vaccine dose, with topical imiquimod. Libraries were prepared by immunoSEQ multiplex PCR; TCRdb keeps only in-frame clonotypes and omits some of them. Of 44,000 or so clones listed, 81% were seen once; the top ten hold approximately 4.7%. These TCRs' antigens remain unknown. The sequences come from PBMCs, collected from a glioma patient whose treatment included an IDH1 peptide vaccine. These receptors all stem from a woman between 40 and 55 years old with glioma. Some clones in this sample may be carry-over from other donors' samples.

Here the CDR3 DNA reads TGTGCCAGCAGGAAGGGGGGCAGCGGTAATGGCTACACCTTC. Translation: CASRKGGSGNGYTF. This chain links TRBV28 with TRBJ1-2; a possible D gene is TRBD1 (6 bases). V was cut by 6 bases and J by 6 bases, with 17 bases left in between. Germline CDR1 and CDR2: MDHEN and SYDVKM. The CDR3 covers 14 residues.

The chain joins TRBV5-1 to TRBJ1-2; D perhaps matches TRBD1 (6 bases). The CDR3 runs 13 residues. V was clipped by 2 bases and J by 8 bases, with 13 bases between them. Per germline, CDR1 SGHRS and CDR2 YFSETQ. The CDR3 reads CASSLPSGDGYTF. The CDR3 DNA reads TGCGCCAGCAGCTTACCGTCAGGGGACGGCTACACCTTC.

The DNA of the CDR3 is TGTGCCATCAGTGAGGGCAGACCTAATGAAAAACTGTTTTTT. As protein: CAISEGRPNEKLFF. This chain uses TRBV10-3 with TRBJ1-4; D unresolved. The V gene's germline CDR1 is ENHRY and CDR2 SYGVKD. The CDR3 covers 14 residues. Trimming removed 2 bases at V and 3 bases at J, with 7 bases between.

This CDR3 reads CASSQPLQETQYF. CDR3 sequence (DNA): TGTGCCAGCAGCCAACCCCTGCAAGAGACCCAGTACTTC. The gene calls are TRBV7-9 and TRBJ2-5; D is unresolved. The CDR3 has 13 amino acids. V lost 5 bases and J 2 bases, leaving 9 bases between the germline ends. The germline CDR1 and CDR2 sequences are SEHNR and FQNEAQ (reference sequence).

The sample holds a few counts of this clone. The chain is built from TRBV11-2 and TRBJ2-1; 8 bases map to TRBD2. This CDR3 has 15 residues. Germline V gives CDR1 SGHAT, CDR2 FQNNGV. J lost 8 bases, V lost 3 bases, and 9 bases had no gene match. The CDR3 reads CASSFFGGAPDEQFF. CDR3 sequence (DNA): TGTGCCAGCAGCTTTTTCGGGGGGGCCCCCGATGAGCAGTTCTTC.

The chain employs TRBV2 and TRBJ2-7; the match to TRBD1 covers 9 bases. Trimming at V came to 6 bases and at J to 0 bases, leaving 3 bases not matched to a gene. CDR3 size: 14 residues. The V gene's germline CDR1 is SNHLY and CDR2 FYNNEI. CDR3 residues: CASRGTGSSYEQYF. CDR3 nucleotide sequence: TGTGCCAGCAGGGGGACAGGGAGCTCCTACGAGCAGTACTTC.

This chain uses TRBV5-1 with TRBJ1-1, with 7 bases fitting TRBD1. V was pared by 4 bases and J by 4 bases, with 10 bases of the junction left unmatched. The CDR3 spans 15 residues. The germline V gene encodes CDR1 SGHRS and CDR2 YFSETQ. CDR3 in DNA: TGCGCCAGCAGCCCCCTCAGGACAGGAGGCACTGAAGCTTTCTTT. Amino acids: CASSPLRTGGTEAFF.

The rearrangement uses TRBV28 and TRBJ1-5; D gene unclear. Germline V gene lookup returns CDR1 MDHEN and CDR2 SYDVKM. This CDR3 region has 14 residues. V shed 6 bases and J shed 7 bases, with 16 bases lying between them. The CDR3 is CASSRPGLGQPQHF. CDR3 coding DNA: TGTGCCAGCAGCAGACCCGGGCTAGGGCAGCCCCAGCATTTT.

V and J are TRBV4-3 and TRBJ1-2; perhaps TRBD1 as D (5 bases). The V gene's germline CDR1 is LGHNA and CDR2 YSLEER. The CDR3 covers 16 residues. V was pared by 0 bases and J by 7 bases, with 18 bases between. Here the CDR3 DNA reads TGCGCCAGCAGCCAAGATGATGCGGTAGGGGTCGGTGGCTACACCTTC. Protein product: CASSQDDAVGVGGYTF.

This chain uses TRBV6-5 with TRBJ1-1; 7 bases fit TRBD1. V shed 9 bases and J 3 bases; nucleotides not matched to a gene: 7. The CDR3 runs 13 residues. Germline V gene lookup returns CDR1 MNHEY and CDR2 SVGAGI. CDR3 sequence: CASTGQFDTEAFF. The CDR3 nucleotides read TGTGCCAGTACGGGACAGTTCGACACTGAAGCTTTCTTT.

The chain links TRBV18 to TRBJ2-7; possibly TRBD1 or TRBD2 for D (6 bases each). Germline V gene sequence: CDR1 KGHSH, CDR2 LQKENI. Trimming took 3 bases from V and 6 from J, leaving 15 bases between them. The CDR3 is made up of 14 amino acids. CDR3 sequence (DNA): TGTGCCAGCTCACCGTCTAGGGGGGCAGGCGAGCAGTACTTC. Its translation: CASSPSRGAGEQYF.

This rearrangement joins TRBV6-6 to TRBJ2-7; TRBD2 agrees at 7 bases. The trim removed 6 bases at V and 7 bases at J, leaving 6 bases unmatched. The germline CDR1 and CDR2 sequences are MNHNY and SVGAGI (reference sequence). There are 12 residues in the CDR3. The CDR3 bases are TGTGCCAGCAGCCCCCTCGGGGGGGAGCAGTACTTC. Translated, it gives CASSPLGGEQYF.